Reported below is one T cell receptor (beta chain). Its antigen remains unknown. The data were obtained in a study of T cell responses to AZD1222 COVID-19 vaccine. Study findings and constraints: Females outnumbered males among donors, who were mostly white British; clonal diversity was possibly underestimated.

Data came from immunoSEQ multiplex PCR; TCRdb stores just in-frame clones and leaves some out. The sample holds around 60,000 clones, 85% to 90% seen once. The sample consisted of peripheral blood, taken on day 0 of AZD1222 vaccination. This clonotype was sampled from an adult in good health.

As DNA, the CDR3 is TGTGCCAGCAGTGAAAATTGGGCCGGAAATTCACCCCTCCACTTT. As protein: CASSENWAGNSPLHF. V is TRBV6-1 and J is TRBJ1-6; D is undetermined. V lost 2 bases and J lost 7, with 12 bases in between. Germline V gene sequence: CDR1 MNHNS, CDR2 SASEGT. This CDR3 has 15 amino acids.